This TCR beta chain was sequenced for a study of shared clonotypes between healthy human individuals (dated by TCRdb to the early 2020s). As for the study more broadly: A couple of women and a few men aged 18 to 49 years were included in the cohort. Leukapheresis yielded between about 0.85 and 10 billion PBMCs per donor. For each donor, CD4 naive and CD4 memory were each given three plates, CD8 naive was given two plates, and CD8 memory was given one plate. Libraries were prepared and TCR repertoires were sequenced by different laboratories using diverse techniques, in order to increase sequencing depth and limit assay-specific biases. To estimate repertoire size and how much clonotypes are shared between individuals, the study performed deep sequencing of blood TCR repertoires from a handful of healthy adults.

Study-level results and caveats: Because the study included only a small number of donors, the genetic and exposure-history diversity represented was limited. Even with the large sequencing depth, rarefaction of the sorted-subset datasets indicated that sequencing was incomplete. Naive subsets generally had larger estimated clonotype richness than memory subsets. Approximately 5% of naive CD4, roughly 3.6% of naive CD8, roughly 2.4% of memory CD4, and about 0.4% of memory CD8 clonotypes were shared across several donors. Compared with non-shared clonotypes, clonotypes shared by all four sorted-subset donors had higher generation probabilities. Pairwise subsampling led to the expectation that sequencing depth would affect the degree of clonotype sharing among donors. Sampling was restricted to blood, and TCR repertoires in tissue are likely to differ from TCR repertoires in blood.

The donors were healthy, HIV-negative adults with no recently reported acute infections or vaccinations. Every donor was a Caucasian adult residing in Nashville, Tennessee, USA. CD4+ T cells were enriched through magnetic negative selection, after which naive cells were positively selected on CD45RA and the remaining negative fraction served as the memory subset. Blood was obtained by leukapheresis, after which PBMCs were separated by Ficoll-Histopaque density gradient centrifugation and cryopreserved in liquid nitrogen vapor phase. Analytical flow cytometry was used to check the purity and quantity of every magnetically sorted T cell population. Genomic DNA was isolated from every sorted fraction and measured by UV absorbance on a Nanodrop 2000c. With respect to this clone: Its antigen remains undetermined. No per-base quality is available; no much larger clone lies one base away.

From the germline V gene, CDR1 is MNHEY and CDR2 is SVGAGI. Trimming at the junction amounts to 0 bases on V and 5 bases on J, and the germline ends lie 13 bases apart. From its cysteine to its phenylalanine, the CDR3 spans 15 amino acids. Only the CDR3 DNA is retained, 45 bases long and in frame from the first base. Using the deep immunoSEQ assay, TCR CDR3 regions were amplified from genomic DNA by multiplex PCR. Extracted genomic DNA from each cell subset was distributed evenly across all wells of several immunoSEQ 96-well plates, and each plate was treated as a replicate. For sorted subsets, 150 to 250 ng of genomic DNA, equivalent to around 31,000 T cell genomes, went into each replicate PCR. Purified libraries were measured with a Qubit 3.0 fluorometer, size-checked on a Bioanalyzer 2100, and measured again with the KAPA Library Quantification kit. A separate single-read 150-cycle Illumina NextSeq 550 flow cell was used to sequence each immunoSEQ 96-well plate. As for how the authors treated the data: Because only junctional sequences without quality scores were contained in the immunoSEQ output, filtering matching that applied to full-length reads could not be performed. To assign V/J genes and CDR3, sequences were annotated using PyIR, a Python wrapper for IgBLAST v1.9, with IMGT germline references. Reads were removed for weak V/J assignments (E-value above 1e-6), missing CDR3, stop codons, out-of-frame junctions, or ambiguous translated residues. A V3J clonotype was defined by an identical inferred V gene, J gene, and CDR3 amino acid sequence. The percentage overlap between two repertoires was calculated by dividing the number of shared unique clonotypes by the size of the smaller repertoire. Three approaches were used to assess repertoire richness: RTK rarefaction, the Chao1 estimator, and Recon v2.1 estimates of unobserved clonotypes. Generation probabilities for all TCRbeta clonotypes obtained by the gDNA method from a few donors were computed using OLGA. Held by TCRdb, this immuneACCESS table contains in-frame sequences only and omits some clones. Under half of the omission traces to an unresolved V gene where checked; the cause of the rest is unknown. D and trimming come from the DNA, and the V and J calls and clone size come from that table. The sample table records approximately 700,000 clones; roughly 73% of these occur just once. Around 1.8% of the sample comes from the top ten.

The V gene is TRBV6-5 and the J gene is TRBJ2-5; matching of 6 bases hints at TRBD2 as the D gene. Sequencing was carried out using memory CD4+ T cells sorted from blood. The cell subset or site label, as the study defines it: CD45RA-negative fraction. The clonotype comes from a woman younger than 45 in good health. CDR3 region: CASSYSIGGWETQYF. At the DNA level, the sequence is TGTGCCAGCAGTTACTCGATTGGGGGGTGGGAGACCCAGTACTTC.